This entry is about one T cell receptor beta chain. Its specificity is not known. Terminally differentiated effector memory CD45RA+ cells were excluded by CCR7 positive selection of CD45RO-negative cells. This sample is drawn from a study of shared clonotypes between healthy human individuals. Researchers divided each subset's genomic DNA evenly across several immunoSEQ plates. How the authors handled the data: ImmunoSEQ gave junction-only sequences without quality scores, so filtering differed. Sequenced by immunoSEQ multiplex PCR; TCRdb stores in-frame clones only, minus some. V and J calls and clone size are copied from that table; D and trimming were computed from the DNA. Of 550,000 to 650,000 clones listed, roughly 95% are singletons. The study, taken as a whole, reports: Rarefaction curves obtained for sorted subsets showed sequencing incomplete despite large depth. Genetic and exposure-history diversity was limited by the small donor number.

There are 17 residues in the CDR3. Germline values: CDR1 SGHAT, CDR2 FQDESV (reference sequence). The V gene end was trimmed by 2 bases and the J gene end by 3 bases; junction bases not matched to a gene: 9. J is TRBJ2-1 and V is TRBV11-1; 8 positions agree with TRBD1. This sequence was found in a woman younger than 45 in good health. The sequenced sample consisted of naive CD8+ T cells sorted from blood. CDR3 bases: TGTGCCAGCAGCTTACTCGGACAGGGTTCGCTCTACAATGAGCAGTTCTTC. Translating gives CASSLLGQGSLYNEQFF. The whole variable domain, filled in from reference TRBV11-1 and TRBJ2-1, reads EAEVAQSPRYKITEKSQAVAFWCDPISGHATLYWYRQILGQGPELLVQFQDESVVDDSQLPKDRFSAERLKGVDSTLKIQPAELGDSAMYLCASSLLGQGSLYNEQFFGPGTRLTVL.